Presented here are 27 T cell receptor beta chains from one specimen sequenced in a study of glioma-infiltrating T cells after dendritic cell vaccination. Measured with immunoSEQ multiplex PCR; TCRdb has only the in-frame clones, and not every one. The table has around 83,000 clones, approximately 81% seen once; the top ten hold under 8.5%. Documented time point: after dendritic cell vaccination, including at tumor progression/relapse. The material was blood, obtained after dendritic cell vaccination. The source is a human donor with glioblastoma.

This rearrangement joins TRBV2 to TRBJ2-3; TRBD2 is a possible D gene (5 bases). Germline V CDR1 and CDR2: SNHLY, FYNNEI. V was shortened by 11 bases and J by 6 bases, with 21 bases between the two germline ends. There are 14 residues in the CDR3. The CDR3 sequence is CASDWTHGRDTQYF. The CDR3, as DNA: TGTGCCTCAGATTGGACTCACGGTCGTGATACGCAGTATTTT.

CDR3 sequence reads: CASSRGGCNSPLHF. The CDR3 DNA follows: TGTGCCAGCAGCAGGGGGGGGTGTAATTCACCCCTCCACTTT. This rearrangement joins TRBV21-1 to TRBJ1-6. TRBV21-1 is a recognized pseudogene. The CDR3 length is 14 residues.

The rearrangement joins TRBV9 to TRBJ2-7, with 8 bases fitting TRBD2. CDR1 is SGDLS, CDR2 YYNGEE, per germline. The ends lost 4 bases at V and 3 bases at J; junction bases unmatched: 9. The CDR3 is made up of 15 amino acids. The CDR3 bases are TGTGCCAGCAGCCCAGCAGAGACTAGCGTCTACGAGCAGTACTTC. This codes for CASSPAETSVYEQYF.

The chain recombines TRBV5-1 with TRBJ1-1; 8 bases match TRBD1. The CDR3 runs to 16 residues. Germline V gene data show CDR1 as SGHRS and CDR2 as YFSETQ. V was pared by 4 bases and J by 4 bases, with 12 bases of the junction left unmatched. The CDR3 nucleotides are TGCGCCAGCAGCCCCCAGGGGGCCCAAGCAAGCACTGAAGCTTTCTTT. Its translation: CASSPQGAQASTEAFF. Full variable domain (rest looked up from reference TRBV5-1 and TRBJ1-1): KAGVTQTPRYLIKTRGQQVTLSCSPISGHRSVSWYQQTPGQGLQFLFEYFSETQRNKGNFPGRFSGRQFSNSRSEMNVSTLELGDSALYLCASSPQGAQASTEAFFGQGTRLTVV.

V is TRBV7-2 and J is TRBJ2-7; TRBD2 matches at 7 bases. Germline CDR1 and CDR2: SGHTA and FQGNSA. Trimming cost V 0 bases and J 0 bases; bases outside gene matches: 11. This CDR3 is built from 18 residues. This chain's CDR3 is CASSLAGGPGSVSYEQYF. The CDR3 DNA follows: TGTGCCAGCAGCTTAGCGGGAGGGCCAGGCTCGGTCTCCTACGAGCAGTACTTC.

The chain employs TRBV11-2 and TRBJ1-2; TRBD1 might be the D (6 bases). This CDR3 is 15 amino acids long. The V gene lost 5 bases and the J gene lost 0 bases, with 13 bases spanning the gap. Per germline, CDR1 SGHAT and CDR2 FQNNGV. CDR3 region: CASSRTVLSNYGYTF. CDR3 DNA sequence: TGTGCCAGCAGCCGGACAGTTCTCTCTAACTATGGCTACACCTTC.

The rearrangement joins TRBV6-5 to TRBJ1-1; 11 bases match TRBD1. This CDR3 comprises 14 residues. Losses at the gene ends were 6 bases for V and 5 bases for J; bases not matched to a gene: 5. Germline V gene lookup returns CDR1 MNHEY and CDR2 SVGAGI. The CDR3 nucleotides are TGTGCCAGCAGCCTTGGGACAGGGGGTACTGAAGCTTTCTTT. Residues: CASSLGTGGTEAFF.

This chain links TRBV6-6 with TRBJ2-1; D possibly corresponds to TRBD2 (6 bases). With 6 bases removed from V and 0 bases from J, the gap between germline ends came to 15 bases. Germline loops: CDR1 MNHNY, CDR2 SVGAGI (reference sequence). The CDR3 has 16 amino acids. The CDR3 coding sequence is TGTGCCAGCAGCTCAAATCGAGCGGGCTCCTACAATGAGCAGTTCTTC. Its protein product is CASSSNRAGSYNEQFF.

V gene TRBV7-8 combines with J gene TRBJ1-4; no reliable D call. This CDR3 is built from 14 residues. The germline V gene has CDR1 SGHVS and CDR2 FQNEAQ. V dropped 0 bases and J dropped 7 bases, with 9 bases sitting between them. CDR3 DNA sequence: TGTGCCAGCAGCTTAGCGTTGGAGAGTGAAAAACTGTTTTTT. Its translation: CASSLALESEKLFF. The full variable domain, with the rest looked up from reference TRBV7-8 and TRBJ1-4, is GAGVSQSPRYKVAKRGQDVALRCDPISGHVSLFWYQQALGQGPEFLTYFQNEAQLDKSGLPSDRFFAERPEGSVSTLKIQRTQQEDSAVYLCASSLALESEKLFFGSGTQLSVL.

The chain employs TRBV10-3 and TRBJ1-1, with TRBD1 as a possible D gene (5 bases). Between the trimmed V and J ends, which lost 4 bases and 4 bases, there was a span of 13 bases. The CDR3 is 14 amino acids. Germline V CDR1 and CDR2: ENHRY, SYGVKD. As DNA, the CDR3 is TGTGCCATCAGTGGGCAGGGTATGACCACTGAAGCTTTCTTT. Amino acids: CAISGQGMTTEAFF.

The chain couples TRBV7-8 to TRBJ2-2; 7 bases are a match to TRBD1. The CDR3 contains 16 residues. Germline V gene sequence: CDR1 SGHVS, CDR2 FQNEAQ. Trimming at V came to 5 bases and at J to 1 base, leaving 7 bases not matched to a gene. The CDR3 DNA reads TGTGCCAGCAGCCCCGGACAGGCCCTGAACACCGGGGAGCTGTTTTTT. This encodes CASSPGQALNTGELFF.

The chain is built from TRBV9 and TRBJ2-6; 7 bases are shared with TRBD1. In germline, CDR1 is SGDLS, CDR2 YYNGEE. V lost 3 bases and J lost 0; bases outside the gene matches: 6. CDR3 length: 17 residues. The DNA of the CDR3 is TGTGCCAGCAGCGGGGACAGACTTAACTCTGGGGCCAACGTCCTGACTTTC. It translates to CASSGDRLNSGANVLTF.

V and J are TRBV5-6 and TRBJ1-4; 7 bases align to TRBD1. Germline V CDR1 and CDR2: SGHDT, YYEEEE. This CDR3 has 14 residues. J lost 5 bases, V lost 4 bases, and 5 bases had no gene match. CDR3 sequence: CASSGDSGNEKLFF. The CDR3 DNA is TGTGCCAGCAGCGGGGACAGTGGGAATGAAAAACTGTTTTTT.

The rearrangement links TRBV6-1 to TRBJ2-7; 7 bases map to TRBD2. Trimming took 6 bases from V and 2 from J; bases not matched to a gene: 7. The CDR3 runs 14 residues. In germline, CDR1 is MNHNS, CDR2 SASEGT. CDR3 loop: CASRREGPTYEQYF. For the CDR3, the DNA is TGTGCCAGCAGAAGGGAGGGGCCAACCTACGAGCAGTACTTC.

This CDR3 is CASSQDLGWSVDVTEAFF. For the CDR3, the DNA is TGCGCCAGCAGCCAAGATCTGGGTTGGAGTGTTGACGTAACTGAAGCTTTCTTT. J is TRBJ1-1 and V is TRBV4-3; no firm D call. From germline, CDR1 is LGHNA and CDR2 YSLEER. The CDR3 runs to 18 residues. V lost 0 bases and J lost 5, with 22 bases in between.

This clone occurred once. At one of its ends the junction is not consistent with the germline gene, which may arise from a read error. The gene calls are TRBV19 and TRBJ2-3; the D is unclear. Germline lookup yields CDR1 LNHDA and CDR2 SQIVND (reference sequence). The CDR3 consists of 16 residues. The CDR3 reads CASSLDPPRSTDTQYF. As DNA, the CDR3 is TGTGCCAGTAGTTTAGATCCCCCACGGAGCACAGATACGCAGTATTTT. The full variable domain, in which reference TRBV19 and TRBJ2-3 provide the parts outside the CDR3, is DGGITQSPKYLFRKEGQNVTLSCEQNLNHDAMYWYRQDPGQGLRLIYYSQIVNDFQKGDIAEGYSVSREKKESFPLTVTSAQKNPTAFYLCASSLDPPRSTDTQYFGPGTRLTVL.

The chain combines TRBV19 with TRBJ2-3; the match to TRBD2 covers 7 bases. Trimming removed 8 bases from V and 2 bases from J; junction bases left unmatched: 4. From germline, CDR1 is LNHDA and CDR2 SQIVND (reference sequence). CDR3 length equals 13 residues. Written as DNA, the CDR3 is TGTGCCAGTGGGGGGGGGAACACAGATACGCAGTATTTT. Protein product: CASGGGNTDTQYF.

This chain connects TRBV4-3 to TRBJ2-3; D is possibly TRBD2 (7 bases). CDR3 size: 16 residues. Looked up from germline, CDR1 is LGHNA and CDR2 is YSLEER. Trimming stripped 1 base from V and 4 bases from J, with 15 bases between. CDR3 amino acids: CASSQGGGGAPDTQYF. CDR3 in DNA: TGCGCCAGCAGCCAAGGTGGAGGGGGGGCCCCAGATACGCAGTATTTT.

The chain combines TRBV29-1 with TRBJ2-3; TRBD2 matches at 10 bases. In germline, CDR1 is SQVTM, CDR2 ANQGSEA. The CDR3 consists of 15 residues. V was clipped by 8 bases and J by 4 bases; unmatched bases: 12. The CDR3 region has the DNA TGCAGCCCTGGGGGGCTAGCGGGAGCCCCAGATACGCAGTATTTT. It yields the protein CSPGGLAGAPDTQYF.

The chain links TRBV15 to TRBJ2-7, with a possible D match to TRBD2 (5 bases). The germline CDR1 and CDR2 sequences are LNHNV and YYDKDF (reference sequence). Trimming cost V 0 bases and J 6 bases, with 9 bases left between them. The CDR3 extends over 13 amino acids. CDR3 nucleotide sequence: TGTGCCACCAGCAGAGATTCGAGGGCCGAGCAGTACTTC. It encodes CATSRDSRAEQYF.

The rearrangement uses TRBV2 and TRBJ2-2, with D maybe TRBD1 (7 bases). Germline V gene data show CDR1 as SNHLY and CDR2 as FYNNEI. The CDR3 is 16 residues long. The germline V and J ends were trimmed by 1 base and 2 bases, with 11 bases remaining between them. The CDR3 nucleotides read TGTGCCAGCAGTGAAGTCGGAGGGGGCAACACCGGGGAGCTGTTTTTT. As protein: CASSEVGGGNTGELFF.

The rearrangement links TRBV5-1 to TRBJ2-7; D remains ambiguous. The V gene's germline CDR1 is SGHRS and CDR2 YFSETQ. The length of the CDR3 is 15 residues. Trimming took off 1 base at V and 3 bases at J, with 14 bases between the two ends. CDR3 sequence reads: CASSLSDTMVYEQYF. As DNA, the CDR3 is TGCGCCAGCAGCTTGTCCGACACCATGGTCTACGAGCAGTACTTC.

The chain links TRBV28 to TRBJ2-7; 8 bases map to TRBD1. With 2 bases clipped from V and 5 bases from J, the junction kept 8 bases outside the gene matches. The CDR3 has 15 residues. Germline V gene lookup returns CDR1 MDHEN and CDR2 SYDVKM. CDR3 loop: CASSLQGASVDEQYF. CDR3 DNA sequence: TGTGCCAGCAGTTTACAGGGGGCTTCGGTCGACGAGCAGTACTTC. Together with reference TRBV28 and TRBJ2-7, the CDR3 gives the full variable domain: DVKVTQSSRYLVKRTGEKVFLECVQDMDHENMFWYRQDPGLGLRLIYFSYDVKMKEKGDIPEGYSVSREKKERFSLILESASTNQTSMYLCASSLQGASVDEQYFGPGTRLTVT.

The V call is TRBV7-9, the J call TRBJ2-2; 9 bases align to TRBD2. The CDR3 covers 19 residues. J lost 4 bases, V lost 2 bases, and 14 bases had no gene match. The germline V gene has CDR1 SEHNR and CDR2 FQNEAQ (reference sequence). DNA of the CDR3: TGTGCCAGCAGCTTATCGGACCAGAGGCTAGCGGGGATCACCGGGGAGCTGTTTTTT. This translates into CASSLSDQRLAGITGELFF.

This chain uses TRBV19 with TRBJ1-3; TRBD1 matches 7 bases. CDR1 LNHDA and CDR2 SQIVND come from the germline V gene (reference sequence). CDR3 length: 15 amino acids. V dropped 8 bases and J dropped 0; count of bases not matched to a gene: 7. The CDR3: CASWDSSYSGNTIYF. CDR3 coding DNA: TGTGCCAGTTGGGACAGCAGTTACTCTGGAAACACCATATATTTT.

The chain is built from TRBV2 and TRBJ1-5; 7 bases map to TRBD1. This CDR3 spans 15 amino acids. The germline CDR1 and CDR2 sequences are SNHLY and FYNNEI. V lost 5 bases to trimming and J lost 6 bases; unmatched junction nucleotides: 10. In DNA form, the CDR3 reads TGTGCCAGCAGTTTCACAGGGGCAAGGACTCAGCCCCAGCATTTT. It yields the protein CASSFTGARTQPQHF.

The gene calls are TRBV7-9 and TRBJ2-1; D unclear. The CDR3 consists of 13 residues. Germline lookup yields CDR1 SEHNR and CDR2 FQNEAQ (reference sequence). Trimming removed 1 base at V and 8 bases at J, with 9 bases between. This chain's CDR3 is CASSLGSLDEQFF. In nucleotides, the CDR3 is TGTGCCAGCAGCTTAGGTAGCCTAGATGAGCAGTTCTTC.